Following are 22 T cell receptor beta chains from one sample sequenced in a study of T cell repertoires in cytomegalovirus infection. TCRdb reprocessed the reads via MiXCR and lists one record per CDR3 protein. This sample has under 300,000 distinct CDR3 sequences, with about a sixth found just once. The sequencing sample was made of CD8+ T cells from PBMCs. The receptors were gathered from a human donor in good health (CMV status not recorded). Some clones in this sample may be carry-over from other donors' samples.

This clonotype was counted ten times or more. The chain is built from TRBV7-2 and TRBJ2-7; the D gene could be TRBD1 or TRBD2 (5 bases each). The V gene lost 0 bases and the J gene lost 2 bases, with 11 bases spanning the gap. This CDR3 contains 15 residues. Germline-derived CDR1 and CDR2 are SGHTA and FQGNSA. CDR3 bases: TGTGCCAGCAGCTTAGCGAGGGGCAGGCCCTACGAGCAGTACTTC. Translating it yields CASSLARGRPYEQYF.

This clonotype was seen a few times. This chain joins TRBV27 and TRBJ1-1, with D uncertain. Germline CDR1 and CDR2: MNHEY and SMNVEV (reference sequence). This CDR3 has 13 amino acids. The CDR3 reads CVSSLIGNTEAFF. The CDR3, as DNA: TGTGTTAGCAGTTTAATAGGGAATACTGAAGCTTTCTTT.

The chain recombines TRBV29-1 with TRBJ2-5; the D is unclear. Trimming left V 2 bases short and J 2 bases short, with 18 bases between. CDR1 and CDR2 from the germline V gene are SQVTM and ANQGSEA. This CDR3 contains 16 residues. CDR3 coding DNA: TGCAGCGTTGAACGGCGAGGTGTGGACCCACAAGAGACCCAGTACTTC. It yields the protein CSVERRGVDPQETQYF. The full variable domain, its missing parts supplied by reference TRBV29-1 and TRBJ2-5, is SAVISQKPSRDICQRGTSLTIQCQVDSQVTMMFWYRQQPGQSLTLIATANQGSEATYESGFVIDKFPISRPNLTFSTLTVSNMSPEDSSIYLCSVERRGVDPQETQYFGPGTRLLVL.

This clonotype was counted only a few times. The gene calls are TRBV11-1 and TRBJ2-6; either TRBD1 or TRBD2 may fit D (5 bases each). Germline loops: CDR1 SGHAT, CDR2 FQDESV (reference sequence). There are 14 residues in the CDR3. V was trimmed by 5 bases and J by 4 bases, leaving 9 bases between them. This CDR3 reads CASSPGRGANVLTF. In DNA form, the CDR3 reads TGTGCCAGCAGCCCGGGACGAGGGGCCAACGTCCTGACTTTC.

This clonotype was counted at least ten times. The chain employs TRBV7-8 and TRBJ2-2, with TRBD1 matching over 7 bases. V shed 2 bases, J shed 3 bases, and the junction held 9 bases outside the gene matches. The CDR3 runs to 17 residues. The germline CDR1 and CDR2 sequences are SGHVS and FQNEAQ. CDR3 DNA: TGTGCCAGCAGCTTATTTCTCAGCACAGGGGACACCGGGGAGCTGTTTTTT. It is translated as CASSLFLSTGDTGELFF.

The CDR3 region is CASDTGRGFLAETQYF. CDR3 in DNA: TGTGCCAGCGACACGGGCAGGGGTTTTTTGGCTGAGACCCAGTACTTC. The chain is built from TRBV6-1 and TRBJ2-5, with D maybe TRBD1 (6 bases). Trimming pared 8 bases from V and 5 bases from J, leaving 24 bases between. Germline CDR1 MNHNS, CDR2 SASEGT. The CDR3 has 16 amino acids.

The sample holds a few counts of this clonotype. The gene calls are TRBV6-5 and TRBJ1-1, with D perhaps TRBD1 (5 bases). Trimming took off 5 bases at V and 4 bases at J, with 14 bases between the two ends. In germline, CDR1 is MNHEY, CDR2 SVGAGI. The CDR3 loop spans 14 amino acids. Here the CDR3 reads CASSPASGRTEAFF. The CDR3 nucleotides are TGTGCCAGCAGTCCTGCTTCGGGGCGCACTGAAGCTTTCTTT.

This clonotype was counted only a few times. This sequence joins TRBV5-4 and TRBJ1-1; D is possibly TRBD1 (5 bases). Per the germline V gene, CDR1 is SGHNT and CDR2 is YYREEE (reference sequence). The CDR3 length is 15 residues. Deletions cut 4 bases from V and 4 bases from J, with 17 bases between. The CDR3 DNA follows: TGTGCCAGCAGCCCGGGGCGGGGGGATCCCACTGAAGCTTTCTTT. It yields the protein CASSPGRGDPTEAFF.

The chain recombines TRBV4-1 with TRBJ2-7; TRBD1 aligns across 8 bases. Germline V gene sequence: CDR1 MGHRA, CDR2 YSYEKL. With 1 base clipped from V and 2 bases from J, the junction kept 4 bases outside the gene matches. The CDR3 consists of 15 residues. The CDR3 DNA reads as TGCGCCAGCAGCCAAGCTGGGACAGGAGCCTACGAGCAGTACTTC. Translation: CASSQAGTGAYEQYF.

This clonotype was detected ten times or more. CDR3 residues: CASSPPGGEQFF. In DNA form, the CDR3 reads TGTGCCAGCAGCCCCCCGGGGGGGGAGCAGTTCTTC. V gene TRBV7-9 combines with J gene TRBJ2-1; 8 bases are shared with TRBD2. The CDR3 runs 12 residues. The V gene end was trimmed by 5 bases and the J gene end by 10 bases; junction bases not matched to a gene: 4. The germline CDR1 and CDR2 sequences are SEHNR and FQNEAQ (reference sequence).

The J gene is TRBJ2-1, the V gene TRBV18, with D maybe TRBD2 (5 bases). The CDR3 has 15 amino acids. Germline lookup yields CDR1 KGHSH and CDR2 LQKENI. Trimming stripped 0 bases from V and 8 bases from J, with 14 bases between. As DNA, the CDR3 is TGTGCCAGCTCACCACCCGGGGAAGCTATGTATGAGCAGTTCTTC. This gives the protein CASSPPGEAMYEQFF.

This clonotype has more than one count but fewer than ten. The chain links TRBV6-2 or TRBV6-3 to TRBJ2-7; unclear D gene. V was cut by 2 bases and J by 7 bases, with 6 bases left in between. Looked up from germline, CDR1 is MNHEY and CDR2 is SVGEGT. The CDR3 loop spans 11 amino acids. This CDR3 reads CASSYVQEQYF. In nucleotides, the CDR3 is TGTGCCAGCAGTTACGTGCAGGAGCAGTACTTC.

This clonotype was observed many times. This chain joins TRBV2 and TRBJ2-7; D is perhaps TRBD2 (6 bases). The CDR3 sequence is 15 residues long. Germline V gene data show CDR1 as SNHLY and CDR2 as FYNNEI. V lost 4 bases to trimming and J lost 6 bases, with 19 bases between them. The CDR3 loop reads CASSGLSPGGGEQYF. CDR3 sequence (DNA): TGTGCCAGCAGTGGGCTTAGTCCTGGGGGAGGCGAGCAGTACTTC.

This clonotype appeared many times. A much bigger clone sits one base away, suggesting this may be a read error. The chain combines TRBV7-2 with TRBJ2-7; no clear D gene. Germline V gene lookup returns CDR1 SGHTA and CDR2 FQGNSA. The CDR3 runs 11 residues. The V and J ends lost 4 bases and 3 bases respectively, with 4 bases between them. The CDR3 bases are TGTGCCAGCAGCTCCTTCTACGAGCAGTACTTC. Encoded protein: CASSSFYEQYF.

This clonotype turned up a few times. The chain is built from TRBV4-1 and TRBJ2-1; no clear D gene. This CDR3 is built from 16 residues. The V end was cut by 0 bases, the J end by 0 bases, with 9 bases between. CDR1 is MGHRA, CDR2 YSYEKL, per germline. DNA of the CDR3: TGCGCCAGCAGCCAAGATACCTCAGGCTCCTACAATGAGCAGTTCTTC. Translating it yields CASSQDTSGSYNEQFF.

This clonotype has just a few counts. The genes are TRBV4-1 and TRBJ1-5, with D possibly TRBD1 on 6 matching bases. Germline V gene lookup returns CDR1 MGHRA and CDR2 YSYEKL. Trimming shortened V by 5 bases and J by 5 bases, and 22 bases separated the two germline ends. The CDR3 runs to 17 residues. The CDR3 DNA reads as TGCGCCAGCAGCACATACAGGGCTGTTGGGTCGGATCAGCCCCAGCATTTT. Its protein product is CASSTYRAVGSDQPQHF.

This clonotype was seen more than once but under ten times. The V gene is TRBV28, the J gene TRBJ2-5, with unresolved D. CDR1 MDHEN and CDR2 SYDVKM come from the germline V gene. CDR3 length equals 14 residues. V dropped 1 base and J dropped 2 bases, with 8 bases sitting between them. The CDR3 DNA sequence: TGTGCCAGCAGTTTATTCCGGCGTCAAGAGACCCAGTACTTC. Translating it yields CASSLFRRQETQYF. Full variable domain (remainder filled in from reference TRBV28 and TRBJ2-5): DVKVTQSSRYLVKRTGEKVFLECVQDMDHENMFWYRQDPGLGLRLIYFSYDVKMKEKGDIPEGYSVSREKKERFSLILESASTNQTSMYLCASSLFRRQETQYFGPGTRLLVL.

This clonotype was found many times. This CDR3 is CASSLEFRTESSSYEQYF. DNA of the CDR3: TGTGCCAGCAGCTTAGAGTTCCGGACGGAATCGAGCTCCTACGAGCAGTACTTC. The rearrangement links TRBV7-2 to TRBJ2-7; no clear D. CDR1 is SGHTA and CDR2 is FQGNSA in the germline V gene. V was clipped by 1 base and J by 0 bases, with 19 bases between them. This CDR3 spans 18 amino acids. Supplemented by reference TRBV7-2 and TRBJ2-7, the full variable domain reads GAGVSQSPSNKVTEKGKDVELRCDPISGHTALYWYRQSLGQGLEFLIYFQGNSAPDKSGLPSDRFSAERTGGSVSTLTIQRTQQEDSAVYLCASSLEFRTESSSYEQYFGPGTRLTVT.

This clonotype was observed a few times. This chain uses TRBV29-1 with TRBJ2-7; no definite D call. Germline values: CDR1 SQVTM, CDR2 ANQGSEA. Trimming took off 0 bases at V and 2 bases at J, with 11 bases between the two ends. The CDR3 spans 14 residues. CDR3 sequence reads: CSVEDDADTYEQYF. CDR3 nucleotides: TGCAGCGTTGAAGATGACGCGGATACCTACGAGCAGTACTTC.

The chain couples TRBV12-3 or TRBV12-4 to TRBJ2-7; D is tentatively TRBD1 or TRBD2 (5 bases each). CDR3 size: 16 residues. V was trimmed by 2 bases and J by 2 bases, leaving 16 bases between them. The CDR3: CASSLSPPTAAYEQYF. The CDR3, as DNA: TGTGCCAGCAGTTTATCCCCCCCGACAGCGGCCTACGAGCAGTACTTC.

The chain employs TRBV5-1 and TRBJ1-1; D gene unclear. This CDR3 has 15 residues. Germline V gene sequence: CDR1 SGHRS, CDR2 YFSETQ. Deletions cut 1 base from V and 3 bases from J, with 13 bases between. The CDR3 is CASSLRKESYTEAFF. The CDR3 coding sequence is TGCGCCAGCAGCTTGCGAAAGGAAAGTTACACTGAAGCTTTCTTT. Full variable domain (remainder filled in from reference TRBV5-1 and TRBJ1-1): KAGVTQTPRYLIKTRGQQVTLSCSPISGHRSVSWYQQTPGQGLQFLFEYFSETQRNKGNFPGRFSGRQFSNSRSEMNVSTLELGDSALYLCASSLRKESYTEAFFGQGTRLTVV.

This clonotype came up many times. The V and J genes are TRBV7-2 and TRBJ2-5, with D unresolved. V gave up 1 base and J gave up 5 bases, with 5 bases separating them. The germline gives CDR1 SGHTA, CDR2 FQGNSA. This CDR3 comprises 12 residues. The CDR3 protein is CASSLGVETQYF. CDR3 sequence (DNA): TGTGCCAGCAGCTTAGGGGTGGAGACCCAGTACTTC.